The rows below give T cell receptor beta chains drawn from one sample of a study of technical replicates of blood from several donors. The assay was immunoSEQ multiplex PCR, and TCRdb's table has in-frame clones only and misses some. This table holds about 79,000 clones, more than 90% found once. The sample consisted of T cells isolated from PBMCs. The origin of the receptors is a human donor in good health. Some clones in this sample may be carry-over from other donors' samples. Both conserved end residues are part of each CDR3. Each record gives: D gene, V gene, J gene, clone size, CDR3 length, CDR3 protein, CDR3 DNA. A D gene is named only where the DNA matches it firmly. Clone size appears in some rows only: once, few, many, or a class for an expanded clone.

TRBD1,TRBV4-1,TRBJ2-7,.,16,CASSQEIAGGSYEQYF,TGCGCCAGCAGCCAAGAAATCGCAGGGGGCTCCTACGAGCAGTACTTC
TRBD1,TRBV5-1,TRBJ1-2,.,14,CASSLYRGQDGYTF,TGCGCCAGCAGCTTATACAGGGGGCAGGATGGCTACACCTTC
TRBD1,TRBV6-5,TRBJ1-3,once,15,CASSPGTGEGNTIYF,TGTGCCAGCAGCCCGGGGACAGGGGAGGGAAACACCATATATTTT
TRBD1,TRBV4-1,TRBJ2-7,few,14,CASSLLTGIYEQYF,TGCGCCAGCAGCCTACTGACAGGGATCTACGAGCAGTACTTC
TRBD1,TRBV4-3,TRBJ1-2,.,16,CASSRTGESANYGYTF,TGCGCCAGCTCCCGGACAGGGGAATCGGCCAACTATGGCTACACCTTC
.,TRBV5-1,TRBJ2-7,once,12,CASSSLTDEQYF,TGCGCCAGCAGCTCCCTTACTGACGAGCAGTACTTC
.,TRBV27,TRBJ2-1,.,12,CVSWEADNEQFF,TGTGTCTCATGGGAGGCGGACAATGAGCAGTTCTTC
.,TRBV4-3,TRBJ2-1,.,14,CASSQGTYYNEQFF,TGCGCCAGCAGCCAAGGAACTTATTACAATGAGCAGTTCTTC
TRBD2,TRBV10-3,TRBJ2-1,.,12,CAITGGRDEQFF,TGTGCCATCACGGGCGGGAGAGATGAGCAGTTCTTC
.,TRBV9,TRBJ2-3,.,20,CASTDPKLESGGPSTDTQYF,TGTGCCAGCACCGACCCCAAGTTAGAGTCGGGGGGCCCTAGCACAGATACGCAGTATTTT
TRBD1,TRBV19,TRBJ2-7,.,14,CASSALTGAREQYF,TGTGCCAGTAGTGCTCTAACAGGGGCTCGGGAGCAGTACTTC
.,TRBV6-1,TRBJ1-6,.,16,CASSGQIPPYNSPLHF,TGTGCCAGCAGTGGACAGATACCGCCTTATAATTCACCCCTCCACTTT
TRBD1,TRBV7-9,TRBJ1-1,.,12,CASRSGQGGAFF,TGTGCCAGCAGATCTGGACAGGGGGGAGCTTTCTTT
TRBD2,TRBV30,TRBJ2-1,once,14,CAWRFSGSYNEQFF,TGTGCCTGGAGGTTTAGCGGGTCATACAATGAGCAGTTCTTC
.,TRBV5-4,TRBJ2-7,.,13,CASSFAGADEQYF,TGTGCCAGCAGCTTCGCGGGGGCCGACGAGCAGTACTTC
TRBD2,TRBV7-3,TRBJ2-2,.,16,CASSLSLAGDTGELFF,TGTGCCAGCAGCTTGAGCTTAGCGGGAGACACCGGGGAGCTGTTTTTT
.,TRBV9,TRBJ2-2,.,12,CASSAYTGELFF,TGTGCCAGCAGCGCCTACACCGGGGAGCTGTTTTTT
TRBD2,TRBV14,TRBJ2-7,.,15,CASSPLLAGKHEQYF,TGTGCCAGCAGCCCTTTACTAGCGGGGAAACACGAGCAGTACTTC
TRBD1,TRBV10-3,TRBJ1-5,few,14,CAISTGEGNQPQHF,TGTGCCATCAGTACAGGGGAGGGCAATCAGCCCCAGCATTTT
.,TRBV4-1,TRBJ2-7,.,13,CASSHNGNYEQYF,TGCGCCAGCAGCCATAACGGGAACTACGAGCAGTACTTC
TRBD1,TRBV7-6,TRBJ2-1,.,16,CASSLPYRGDSNEQFF,TGTGCCAGCAGCCTACCCTACAGGGGAGATAGTAATGAGCAGTTCTTC
TRBD2,TRBV30,TRBJ2-7,.,14,CAWSIAGYSYEQYF,TGTGCCTGGAGTATAGCGGGATATTCCTACGAGCAGTACTTC
.,TRBV28,TRBJ1-4,.,12,CASSQAREKLFF,TGTGCCAGCAGCCAGGCCCGAGAAAAACTGTTTTTT
.,TRBV18,TRBJ2-7,.,13,CASSPPDSYEQYF,TGTGCCAGCTCACCACCCGACAGCTACGAGCAGTACTTC
.,TRBV30,TRBJ2-7,once,13,CAWLLAGGYEQYF,TGTGCCTGGCTTCTCGCAGGGGGGTACGAGCAGTACTTC
.,TRBV19,TRBJ1-1,.,13,CASRIGGNTEAFF,TGTGCCAGTAGAATCGGGGGTAACACTGAAGCTTTCTTT